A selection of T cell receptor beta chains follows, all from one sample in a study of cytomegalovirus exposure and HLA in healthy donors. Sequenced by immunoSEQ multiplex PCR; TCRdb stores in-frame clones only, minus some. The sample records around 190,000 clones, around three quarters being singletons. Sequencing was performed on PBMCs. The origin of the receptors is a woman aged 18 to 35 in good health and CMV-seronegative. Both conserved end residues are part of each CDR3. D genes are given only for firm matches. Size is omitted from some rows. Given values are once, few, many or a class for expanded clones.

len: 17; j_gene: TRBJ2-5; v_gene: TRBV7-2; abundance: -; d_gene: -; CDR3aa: CASSLARSGHPQETQYF; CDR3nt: TGTGCCAGCAGCTTAGCGCGTAGCGGACATCCCCAAGAGACCCAGTACTTC
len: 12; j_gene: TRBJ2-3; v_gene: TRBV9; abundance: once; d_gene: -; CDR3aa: CASSPDGRAGYF; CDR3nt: TGTGCCAGCAGCCCAGACGGTCGAGCGGGGTATTTT
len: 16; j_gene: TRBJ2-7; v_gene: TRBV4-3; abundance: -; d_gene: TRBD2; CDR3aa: CASSQDRAGAGYEQYF; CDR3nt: TGCGCCAGCAGCCAAGATCGGGCGGGAGCTGGTTACGAGCAGTACTTC
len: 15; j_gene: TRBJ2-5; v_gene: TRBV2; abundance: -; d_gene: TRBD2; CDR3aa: CASSVDGRASETQYF; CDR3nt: TGTGCCAGCAGTGTCGACGGGAGGGCCTCAGAGACCCAGTACTTC
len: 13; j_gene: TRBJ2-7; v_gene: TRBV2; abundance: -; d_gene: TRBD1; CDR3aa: CANLGQGPSEQYF; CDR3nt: TGTGCCAACCTCGGACAGGGCCCCTCCGAGCAGTACTTC
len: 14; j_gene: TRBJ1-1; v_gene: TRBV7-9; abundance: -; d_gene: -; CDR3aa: CASSLGQGNTEAFF; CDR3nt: TGTGCCAGCAGCTTAGGTCAGGGGAACACTGAAGCTTTCTTT
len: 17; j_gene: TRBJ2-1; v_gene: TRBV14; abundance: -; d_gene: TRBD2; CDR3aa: CASSELPPGLGVNEQFF; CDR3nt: TGTGCCAGCAGCGAATTGCCTCCGGGACTAGGCGTCAATGAGCAGTTCTTC
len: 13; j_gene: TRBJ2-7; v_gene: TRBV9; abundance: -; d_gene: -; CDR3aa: CASSLRGGIEQYF; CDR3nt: TGTGCCAGCAGCCTACGCGGAGGGATCGAGCAGTACTTC
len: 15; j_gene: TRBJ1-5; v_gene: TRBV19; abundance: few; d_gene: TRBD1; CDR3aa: CASSPKDRGGSAQHF; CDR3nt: TGTGCCAGTAGTCCAAAAGACAGGGGGGGATCGGCCCAGCATTTT
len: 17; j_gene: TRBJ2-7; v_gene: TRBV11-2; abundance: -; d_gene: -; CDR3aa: CASSPIFPGQTEHEQYF; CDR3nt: TGTGCCAGCAGCCCTATATTCCCAGGACAGACAGAACACGAGCAGTACTTC
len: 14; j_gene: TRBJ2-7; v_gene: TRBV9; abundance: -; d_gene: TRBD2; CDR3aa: CASSVAGGGYEQYF; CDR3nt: TGTGCCAGCAGCGTAGCTGGCGGGGGCTACGAGCAGTACTTC
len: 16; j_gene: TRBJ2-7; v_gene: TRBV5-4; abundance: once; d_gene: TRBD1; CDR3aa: CASSLKGTGDVGEQYF; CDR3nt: TGTGCCAGCAGCTTGAAAGGGACAGGGGATGTCGGTGAGCAGTACTTC
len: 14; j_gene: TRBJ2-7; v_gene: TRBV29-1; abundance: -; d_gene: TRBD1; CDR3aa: CSVVGTGGNYEQYF; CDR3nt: TGCAGCGTTGTTGGGACAGGGGGGAACTACGAGCAGTACTTC
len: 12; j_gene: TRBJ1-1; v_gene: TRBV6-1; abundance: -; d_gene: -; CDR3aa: CASRRGNTEAFF; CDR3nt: TGTGCCAGCCGCCGGGGGAACACTGAAGCTTTCTTT
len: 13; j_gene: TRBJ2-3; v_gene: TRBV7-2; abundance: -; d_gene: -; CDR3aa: CASSSVLADTQYF; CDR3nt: TGTGCCAGCAGCTCTGTCTTAGCGGATACGCAGTATTTT
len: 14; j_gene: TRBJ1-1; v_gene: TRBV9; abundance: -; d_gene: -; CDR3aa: CASSARGTNTEAFF; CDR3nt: TGTGCCAGCAGCGCCCGGGGGACGAACACTGAAGCTTTCTTT
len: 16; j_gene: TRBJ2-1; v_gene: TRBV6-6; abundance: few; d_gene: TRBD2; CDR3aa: CASSTTEAGEGNEQFF; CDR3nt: TGTGCCAGCAGCACAACTGAAGCGGGAGAGGGCAATGAGCAGTTCTTC
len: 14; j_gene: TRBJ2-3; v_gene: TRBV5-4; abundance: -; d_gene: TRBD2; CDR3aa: CASRRGGPTDTQYF; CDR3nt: TGTGCCAGCAGGCGCGGGGGACCGACAGATACGCAGTATTTT
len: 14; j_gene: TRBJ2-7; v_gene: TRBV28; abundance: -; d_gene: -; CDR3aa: CASIRRGSSYEQYF; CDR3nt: TGTGCCAGCATCCGGAGAGGGTCCAGCTACGAGCAGTACTTC
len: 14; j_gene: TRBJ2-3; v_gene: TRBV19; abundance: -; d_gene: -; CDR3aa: CASSSDMDFDTQYF; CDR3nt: TGTGCCAGTAGCTCCGACATGGACTTTGATACGCAGTATTTT
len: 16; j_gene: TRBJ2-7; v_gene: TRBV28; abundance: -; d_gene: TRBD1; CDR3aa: CASSPLGQGVTYEQYF; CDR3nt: TGTGCCAGCAGTCCACTGGGACAGGGGGTTACCTACGAGCAGTACTTC
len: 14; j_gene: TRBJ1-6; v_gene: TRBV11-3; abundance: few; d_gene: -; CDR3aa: CASSLQGTNSPLHF; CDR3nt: TGTGCCAGCAGCTTACAGGGAACCAATTCACCCCTCCACTTT
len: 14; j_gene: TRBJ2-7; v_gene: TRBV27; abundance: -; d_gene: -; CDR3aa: CASSLNPSSGEQYF; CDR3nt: TGTGCCAGCAGTTTAAACCCATCCTCGGGCGAGCAGTACTTC
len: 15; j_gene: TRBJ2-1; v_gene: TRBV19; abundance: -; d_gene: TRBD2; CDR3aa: CASRELAGGPNEQFF; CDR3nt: TGTGCCAGTAGGGAACTAGCGGGAGGGCCCAATGAGCAGTTCTTC
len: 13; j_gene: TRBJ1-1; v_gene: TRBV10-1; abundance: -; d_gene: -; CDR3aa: CASSENRNTEAFF; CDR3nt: TGCGCCAGCAGTGAAAACAGGAACACTGAAGCTTTCTTT
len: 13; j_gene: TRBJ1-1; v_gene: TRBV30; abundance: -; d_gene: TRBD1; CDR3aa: CAWRQGANTEAFF; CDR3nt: TGTGCCTGGCGACAGGGGGCGAACACTGAAGCTTTCTTT
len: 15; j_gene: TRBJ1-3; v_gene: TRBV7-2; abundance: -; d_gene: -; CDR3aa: CASSLVQGSGNTIYF; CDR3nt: TGTGCCAGCAGCTTAGTACAGGGCTCTGGAAACACCATATATTTT
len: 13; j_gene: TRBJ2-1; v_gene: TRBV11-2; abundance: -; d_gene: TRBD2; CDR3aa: CASSLDREGEQFF; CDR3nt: TGTGCCAGCAGCTTAGATCGGGAGGGGGAGCAGTTCTTC
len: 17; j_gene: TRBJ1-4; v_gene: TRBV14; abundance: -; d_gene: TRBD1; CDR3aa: CASRDRDRDYTNEKLFF; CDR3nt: TGTGCCAGCAGAGACCGGGACAGGGACTACACTAATGAAAAACTGTTTTTT
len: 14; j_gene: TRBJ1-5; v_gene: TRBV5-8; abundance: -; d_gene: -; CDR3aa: CASSPKYSNQPQHF; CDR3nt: TGTGCCAGCAGCCCTAAATATAGCAATCAGCCCCAGCATTTT
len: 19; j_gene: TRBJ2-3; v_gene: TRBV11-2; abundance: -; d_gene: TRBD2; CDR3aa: CASSLVELAGGSRTDTQYF; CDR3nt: TGTGCCAGCAGCTTAGTGGAACTAGCGGGAGGATCTCGCACAGATACGCAGTATTTT
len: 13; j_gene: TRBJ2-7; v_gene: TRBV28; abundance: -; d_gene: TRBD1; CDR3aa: CASSLYRGDEQYF; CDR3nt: TGTGCCAGCAGTTTATACAGGGGCGACGAGCAGTACTTC
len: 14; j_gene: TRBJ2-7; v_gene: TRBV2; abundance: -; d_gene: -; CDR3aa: CASSEYRISYEQYF; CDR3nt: TGTGCCAGCAGTGAGTACAGGATCTCCTACGAGCAGTACTTC
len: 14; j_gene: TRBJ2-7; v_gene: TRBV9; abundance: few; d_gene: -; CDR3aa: CASSTRDTGYEQYF; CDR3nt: TGTGCCAGCAGTACCCGGGACACGGGTTACGAGCAGTACTTC
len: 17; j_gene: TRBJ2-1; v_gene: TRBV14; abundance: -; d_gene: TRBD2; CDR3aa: CASSHATGTSVYNEQFF; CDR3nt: TGTGCCAGCAGCCATGCTACCGGGACTAGCGTGTACAATGAGCAGTTCTTC
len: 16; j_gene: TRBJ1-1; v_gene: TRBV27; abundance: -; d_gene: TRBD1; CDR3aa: CASSIRTGGSGTEAFF; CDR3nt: TGTGCCAGCAGTATAAGGACAGGGGGGTCAGGCACTGAAGCTTTCTTT
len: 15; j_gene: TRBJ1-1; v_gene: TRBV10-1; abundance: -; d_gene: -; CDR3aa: CASSDTRGANTEAFF; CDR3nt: TGCGCCAGCAGTGATACCCGGGGAGCGAACACTGAAGCTTTCTTT
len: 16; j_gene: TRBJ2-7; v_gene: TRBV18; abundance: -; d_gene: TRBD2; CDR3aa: CASSPPGLAGGNEQYF; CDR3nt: TGTGCCAGCTCACCACCGGGACTAGCGGGAGGGAACGAGCAGTACTTC